This T cell receptor (beta chain) comes out of a study of identical twins. Study results and caveats: In beta out-of-frame sequences, the excess sharing between twins was weaker. In zero-insertion analyses, partial confounding could arise from invariant MAIT and iNKT cells. Conclusions rested on cross-sectional statistics rather than following the same donors.

This clonotype was counted between two and nine times. Its antigen is as yet unknown. The CDR3 loop spans 13 amino acids. Trimming at V came to 5 bases and at J to 4 bases, leaving 4 bases not matched to a gene. Among all donors, each was a healthy Caucasian. TCRdb used MiXCR to reprocess the 5' RACE reads, holding one entry per CDR3 protein. The sample holds roughly 350,000 distinct CDR3 sequences, around 12% seen once. The same sample was also used in a study of yellow fever vaccine responses in identical twins.

The chain recombines TRBV12-3 or TRBV12-4 with TRBJ2-5, with TRBD1 matching 7 bases. Sequenced sample: CD8+ T cells sorted from blood. This TCR came from a woman between 18 and 29 years old in good health. CDR3 in amino acids: CASSKGAGETQYF. CDR3 DNA sequence: TGTGCCAGCAGTAAGGGGGCTGGAGAGACCCAGTACTTC.